The 11 T cell receptor beta chains listed next were all sequenced from one sample in a study of vaccination and CD4 T cells after COVID-19. Treatment: roughly 11-day PBMC culture with coronavirus spike peptide pools or control peptides (ViraFEST assay). At the Johns Hopkins FTIC core, DNA taken from cultured CD4+ T cells was sequenced by way of the Oncomine TCR Beta short-read assay. Via MiXCR, TCRdb re-called the PCR reads, giving one row per CDR3 protein. The sample lists some 17,000 distinct CDR3 sequences, more than 65% occurring once. These receptors have no identified antigens. The sample was CD4+ T cells from blood, cultured in vitro. The receptors derive from a human donor who had recovered from COVID-19.

The chain couples TRBV19 to TRBJ1-5; D is perhaps TRBD1 (6 bases). The CDR3 is 14 amino acids. Germline V gives CDR1 LNHDA, CDR2 SQIVND (reference sequence). Trimming pared 6 bases from V and 13 bases from J, leaving 22 bases between. CDR3 DNA sequence: TGTGCCAGTAGGACACTCTCAGGGGACCTTCGACAGCATTTT. Residues: CASRTLSGDLRQHF.

This clonotype was seen only once. The V call is TRBV12-3 or TRBV12-4, the J call TRBJ2-7; TRBD1 is a possible D gene (5 bases). V gave up 4 bases and J gave up 2 bases, with 15 bases separating them. The CDR3 has 15 residues. The CDR3, as DNA: TGTGCCAGCAGTTCCCCTGGCAGGGCAACCTACGAGCAGTACTTC. The encoded protein is CASSSPGRATYEQYF.

This clonotype has more than one count but fewer than ten. This chain connects TRBV7-3 to TRBJ2-2, with a possible D match to TRBD1 (5 bases). The CDR3 runs to 14 residues. V was cut by 3 bases and J by 6 bases, with 11 bases left in between. Germline-derived CDR1 and CDR2 are SGHTA and FQGTGA. CDR3 protein: CASSLGRTPGELFF. CDR3 coding DNA: TGTGCCAGCAGCTTGGGGCGGACCCCCGGGGAGCTGTTTTTT.

This chain links TRBV20-1 with TRBJ2-5; D call uncertain. The V and J ends lost 5 bases and 2 bases respectively, with 3 bases between them. CDR3 size: 10 residues. The germline CDR1 and CDR2 sequences are DFQATT and SNEGSKA (reference sequence). The CDR3 nucleotides read TGCAGTGCTTCTCAAGAGACCCAGTACTTC. Encoded protein: CSASQETQYF.

The chain has TRBV7-2 and TRBJ2-5, with a tentative D call TRBD2 (5 bases). V gave up 3 bases and J gave up 1 base, with 18 bases separating them. The CDR3 totals 17 residues. CDR1 is SGHTA and CDR2 is FQGNSA in the germline V gene. CDR3 amino acids: CASSLASRGRSQETQYF. The CDR3, as DNA: TGTGCCAGCAGCTTGGCCTCCCGGGGTCGTTCCCAAGAGACCCAGTACTTC.

CDR3 sequence reads: CRLYRGNQPQHF. The DNA for the CDR3 is TGCAGGTTATACAGGGGCAATCAGCCCCAGCATTTT. V usage is TRBV29-1 and J usage is TRBJ1-5, with a weak D call TRBD1 (6 bases). The CDR3 extends over 12 amino acids. Germline values: CDR1 SQVTM, CDR2 ANQGSEA. The full variable domain, with the rest looked up from reference TRBV29-1 and TRBJ1-5, is SAVISQKPSRDICQRGTSLTIQCQVDSQVTMMFWYRQQPGQSLTLIATANQGSEATYESGFVIDKFPISRPNLTFSTLTVSNMSPEDSSIYLCRLYRGNQPQHFGDGTRLSIL.

V is TRBV7-2 and J is TRBJ1-2; D not certain. Germline V CDR1 and CDR2: SGHTA, FQGNSA. Trimming took off 0 bases at V and 7 bases at J, with 12 bases between the two ends. The CDR3 contains 14 residues. CDR3 residues: CTSSLALEGSGYTF. In DNA, the CDR3 is TGTACCAGCAGCTTAGCTCTTGAGGGTAGTGGCTACACCTTC.

V and J are TRBV6-2 or TRBV6-3 and TRBJ2-3; unclear D gene. The CDR3 extends over 12 amino acids. With 2 bases removed from V and 4 bases from J, the gap between germline ends came to 4 bases. Per the germline V gene, CDR1 is MNHEY and CDR2 is SVGEGT. CDR3 sequence (DNA): TGTGCCAGCAGTTACCCGCCAGATACGCAGTATTTT. It translates to CASSYPPDTQYF.

The CDR3 sequence is CSASTPTTSGSSNEQFF. The CDR3, as DNA: TGCAGTGCTAGCACACCAACTACTAGCGGGAGTTCCAATGAGCAGTTCTTC. The chain uses TRBV20-1 and TRBJ2-1; 11 positions match TRBD2. The CDR3 runs to 17 residues. In germline, CDR1 is DFQATT, CDR2 SNEGSKA (reference sequence). Unmatched junction bases numbered 13, after V lost 3 bases and J lost 6 bases.

The J gene is TRBJ1-2, the V gene TRBV7-8; D ambiguous. The V and J ends lost 5 bases and 4 bases respectively, with 11 bases between them. Germline-derived CDR1 and CDR2 are SGHVS and FQNEAQ. The CDR3 is 13 amino acids. The CDR3 spells CASSMTFGYGYTF. The CDR3 nucleotides are TGTGCCAGCAGCATGACATTTGGCTATGGCTACACCTTC.

This clonotype turned up a few times. The gene calls are TRBV10-3 and TRBJ1-5; TRBD1 is a possible D gene (5 bases). V was trimmed by 0 bases and J by 4 bases, leaving 10 bases between them. This CDR3 comprises 15 residues. Germline V gene sequence: CDR1 ENHRY, CDR2 SYGVKD. The CDR3 loop is CAISESRDGNQPQHF. CDR3 bases: TGTGCCATCAGTGAGTCTCGGGACGGAAATCAGCCCCAGCATTTT.